This T cell receptor (beta chain) emerged from a study of blood T cells in healthy people across ages. Findings and limits, study-wide: There were more naive CD4+ cells and higher diversity in long-lived donors than in aged donors.

Alongside a J-beta primer mix, a sample-barcoded 5' primer served in a second PCR lasting about 7 to 12 cycles. One entry per CDR3 protein results from TCRdb running MiXCR on the 5' RACE reads. The table records hundreds of thousands of distinct CDR3 sequences, under 45% of them present only once. As regards this clonotype: The antigen is not known.

The source material was blood. The TCR was taken from a man aged 60-69 years in good health.

Written as DNA, the CDR3 is TGTGCCAGCAGCCGAGGTCGTTTGGAAGGCTACACCTTC. As protein: CASSRGRLEGYTF. This chain uses TRBV5-6 with TRBJ1-2; D is uncertain. Trimming left V 4 bases short and J 8 bases short, with 15 bases between. CDR3 length: 13 residues. Germline CDR1 SGHDT, CDR2 YYEEEE. The whole variable domain, filled in from reference TRBV5-6 and TRBJ1-2, reads DAGVTQSPTHLIKTRGQQVTLRCSPKSGHDTVSWYQQALGQGPQFIFQYYEEEERQRGNFPDRFSGHQFPNYSSELNVNALLLGDSALYLCASSRGRLEGYTFGSGTRLTVV.